This TCR beta chain was observed in a study of blood T cell repertoires in COVID-19. Overall study context: Researchers got acute and convalescent COVID-19 samples from the United States, Italy and Spain.

As originally analysed: Estimation of nucleated cell counts relied on the amplification of reference gene primers. Method: immunoSEQ multiplex PCR; TCRdb's copy keeps in-frame clones and lacks some. V, J and clone size derive from that table, while D and trimming were established from the DNA sequence. The sample gives approximately 470,000 clones, roughly 88% of which show up once; 3% to 3.5% is in the top ten. V was pared by 4 bases and J by 3 bases, with 2 bases of the junction left unmatched. Germline CDR1 and CDR2: LNHDA and SQIVND (reference sequence). This CDR3 is 14 amino acids long. The sample comprised peripheral blood. The chain is built from TRBV19 and TRBJ1-2, with 10 nucleotides matching TRBD1. This sequence originates from a human donor in a cohort sampled during active COVID-19. The CDR3 protein is CASSSDRGHYGYTF. The CDR3, as DNA: TGTGCCAGTAGTAGCGACAGGGGGCACTATGGCTACACCTTC.